This T cell receptor beta chain derives from a study of OX40 agonist ivuxolimab in advanced cancers. Study overall: At approximately 83% male, the cohort had a mean age of approximately 64 years, ranging from about 20 to 79.

As regards this clone: Its antigen is still unknown.

The CDR3 covers 14 residues. Looked up from germline, CDR1 is LNHDA and CDR2 is SQIVND (reference sequence). V was shortened by 9 bases and J by 4 bases, with 15 bases between the two germline ends. Assay: immunoSEQ multiplex PCR; the TCRdb copy retains only in-frame clones and omits some. This table has 35,000 to 45,000 clones, 75% to 90% appearing once. Points from the study as a whole: Expanded clones tended on average to be more numerous among CD8+ T cells than CD4+. At 0.1 to 3.0 mg/kg and by week 6, clonal expansion occurred in CD4+ and CD8+ blood T cells.

This clonotype was obtained from an adult with an advanced solid tumor such as melanoma, head and neck, liver or kidney cancer. The source material was CD4+ or CD8+ T cells sorted from blood, sampled in a trial of the OX40 agonist ivuxolimab. The chain has TRBV19 and TRBJ2-2; perhaps TRBD1 as D (7 bases). The CDR3 DNA reads as TGTGCCAGGGCGCGGGACAGTTTCACCGGGGAGCTGTTTTTT. Translating it yields CARARDSFTGELFF.